Each of the 18 T cell receptor beta chains below was sequenced from the same sample in a study of cytomegalovirus exposure and HLA in healthy donors. Clones were sequenced by immunoSEQ multiplex PCR, and TCRdb holds only the in-frame ones, with some missing. The repertoire holds about 200,000 clones, with 81% as singletons. What was sequenced was PBMCs. The receptors here all came from a young woman in good health and CMV-seronegative.

The chain has TRBV6-1 and TRBJ2-7, with 7 bases fitting TRBD1. The V gene end was trimmed by 2 bases and the J gene end by 1 base; junction bases not matched to a gene: 5. The CDR3 runs to 15 residues. Germline V gene lookup returns CDR1 MNHNS and CDR2 SASEGT. CDR3 region: CASSEWTGQSYEQYF. The CDR3 nucleotides are TGTGCCAGCAGTGAATGGACAGGACAGTCCTACGAGCAGTACTTC.

Concerning this clone itself: This specimen includes other DNA sequences encoding the same CDR3. The genes are TRBV27 and TRBJ1-6; a possible D gene is TRBD1 (6 bases). CDR1 is MNHEY and CDR2 is SMNVEV in the germline V gene (reference sequence). V lost 1 base and J lost 7, with 11 bases in between. The CDR3 covers 15 residues. The CDR3 spells CASSLLGQGNSPLHF. The CDR3 region has the DNA TGTGCCAGCAGTTTATTGGGTCAGGGGAATTCACCCCTCCACTTT.

The chain carries TRBV13 and TRBJ1-2; TRBD1 matches at 8 bases. CDR1 is PRHDT, CDR2 FYEKMQ, per germline (reference sequence). The CDR3 extends over 16 amino acids. V trimming: 0 bases; J trimming: 5 bases; junction bases outside the gene matches: 8. CDR3 DNA: TGTGCCAGCAGCTTAGGGCAGGGGGCCTCGAATTATGGCTACACCTTC. Translated, it gives CASSLGQGASNYGYTF. Using reference TRBV13 and TRBJ1-2 for the parts outside the CDR3, the full variable domain is AAGVIQSPRHLIKEKRETATLKCYPIPRHDTVYWYQQGPGQDPQFLISFYEKMQSDKGSIPDRFSAQQFSDYHSELNMSSLELGDSALYFCASSLGQGASNYGYTFGSGTRLTVV.

DNA for the CDR3: TGTGCCAGCAGTTTATCAGGGTACGCAGCAGAGACCCAGTACTTC. Translation gives CASSLSGYAAETQYF. The V and J genes are TRBV28 and TRBJ2-5, with a weak D call TRBD1 (5 bases). The germline gives CDR1 MDHEN, CDR2 SYDVKM. The CDR3 is made up of 15 amino acids. V lost 1 base to trimming and J lost 4 bases, with 13 bases between them.

The V and J genes are TRBV29-1 and TRBJ2-1; tentative D call: TRBD2 (6 bases). The V and J ends lost 1 base and 4 bases respectively, with 11 bases between them. The germline V gene encodes CDR1 SQVTM and CDR2 ANQGSEA. This CDR3 region has 14 residues. CDR3: CSVEGTGLYNEQFF. The CDR3 DNA follows: TGCAGCGTTGAAGGAACGGGACTTTACAATGAGCAGTTCTTC.

The J gene is TRBJ1-1, the V gene TRBV19, with D possibly being TRBD1 (6 bases). Germline V CDR1 and CDR2: LNHDA, SQIVND (reference sequence). The CDR3 has 15 residues. V was pared by 5 bases and J by 0 bases, with 13 bases between. CDR3 sequence: CASSPPGAMNTEAFF. CDR3 DNA: TGTGCCAGTAGTCCACCAGGGGCCATGAACACTGAAGCTTTCTTT.

This clone was seen once. CDR3 DNA: TGTGCCAGCTCACCGGGGACATTGAGCTCCTACGAGCAGTACTTC. Encoded protein: CASSPGTLSSYEQYF. The chain links TRBV18 to TRBJ2-7, with a tentative D call TRBD1 (6 bases). The length of the CDR3 is 15 residues. CDR1 KGHSH and CDR2 LQKENI come from the germline V gene. Trimming left V 3 bases short and J 0 bases short, with 12 bases between.

The V gene is TRBV5-1, the J gene TRBJ2-7; unclear D gene. Trimming took off 5 bases at V and 2 bases at J, with 14 bases between the two ends. The CDR3 has 14 residues. Per the germline V gene, CDR1 is SGHRS and CDR2 is YFSETQ. CDR3 sequence (DNA): TGCGCCAGCAGGCAGGAAACATATGCCTACGAGCAGTACTTC. This gives the protein CASRQETYAYEQYF.

The chain combines TRBV15 with TRBJ2-3, with 10 positions matching TRBD2. The germline V gene has CDR1 LNHNV and CDR2 YYDKDF (reference sequence). J was trimmed by 3 bases and V by 0 bases; bases with no gene match: 3. The CDR3 loop spans 16 amino acids. The CDR3 region has the DNA TGTGCCACCAGCAGAGACCTAGCGGGAGTAACAGATACGCAGTATTTT. Protein product: CATSRDLAGVTDTQYF.

This chain connects TRBV5-4 to TRBJ2-2; 10 nucleotides agree with TRBD2. The trim removed 4 bases at V and 3 bases at J, leaving 6 bases unmatched. The CDR3 runs to 16 residues. CDR1 is SGHNT and CDR2 is YYREEE in the germline V gene (reference sequence). In DNA form, the CDR3 reads TGTGCCAGCAGCCCCGGTAGCGGGGGGTACACCGGGGAGCTGTTTTTT. Encoded protein: CASSPGSGGYTGELFF.

This clone occurred a few times. The CDR3 spells CASGAPGNFGEQFF. The DNA of the CDR3 is TGTGCCAGCGGCGCCCCAGGGAACTTTGGAGAGCAGTTCTTC. The rearrangement links TRBV6-1 to TRBJ2-1; tentative D call: TRBD1 (5 bases). This CDR3 comprises 14 residues. Germline-derived CDR1 and CDR2 are MNHNS and SASEGT. V was cut by 8 bases and J by 10 bases, with 21 bases left in between.

This chain links TRBV6-5 with TRBJ2-3; the match to TRBD2 covers 7 bases. The ends lost 8 bases at V and 0 bases at J; junction bases unmatched: 8. Germline lookup yields CDR1 MNHEY and CDR2 SVGAGI. The CDR3 length is 15 residues. The CDR3 nucleotides are TGTGCCAGCGCCTGGAGCGGGAAGAGCACAGATACGCAGTATTTT. This sequence encodes CASAWSGKSTDTQYF.

V is TRBV14 and J is TRBJ1-1, with 7 bases identical to TRBD1. CDR1 and CDR2 (germline): SGHDN, FVKESK. V gave up 4 bases and J gave up 2 bases; unmatched junction bases: 4. This CDR3 has 14 residues. CDR3 sequence: CASSPRTGNTEAFF. DNA for the CDR3: TGTGCCAGCAGCCCAAGGACAGGAAACACTGAAGCTTTCTTT. The whole variable domain, remainder taken from reference TRBV14 and TRBJ1-1, is EAGVTQFPSHSVIEKGQTVTLRCDPISGHDNLYWYRRVMGKEIKFLLHFVKESKQDESGMPNNRFLAERTGGTYSTLKVQPAELEDSGVYFCASSPRTGNTEAFFGQGTRLTVV.

The chain's CDR3 is CASSPSQETQYF. The CDR3 nucleotides read TGTGCCAGCTCACCATCGCAAGAGACCCAGTACTTC. The chain carries TRBV18 and TRBJ2-5; D is ambiguous. This CDR3 is built from 12 residues. Germline CDR1 KGHSH, CDR2 LQKENI. Trimming took 2 bases from V and 2 from J, leaving 3 bases between them.

V is TRBV27 and J is TRBJ1-1; TRBD1 matches 9 bases. Trimming at V came to 6 bases and at J to 3 bases, leaving 5 bases not matched to a gene. Germline lookup yields CDR1 MNHEY and CDR2 SMNVEV (reference sequence). The CDR3 is 14 amino acids. CDR3 nucleotide sequence: TGTGCCAGCAGGGAAGACAGGGGGGACACTGAAGCTTTCTTT. Translating it yields CASREDRGDTEAFF.

To note about this clone: The identical CDR3 is also encoded by other nucleotide sequences in the sample. CDR3 amino acids: CASSPGTGGYEQYF. The DNA for the CDR3 is TGCGCCAGCAGCCCCGGGACAGGCGGATACGAGCAGTACTTC. The V and J genes are TRBV5-1 and TRBJ2-7, with 8 bases matching TRBD1. Germline CDR1 reads SGHRS; CDR2 reads YFSETQ. V gave up 4 bases and J gave up 4 bases; unmatched junction bases: 7. The length of the CDR3 is 14 residues. The variable domain in full, with the rest retrieved from reference TRBV5-1 and TRBJ2-7, is KAGVTQTPRYLIKTRGQQVTLSCSPISGHRSVSWYQQTPGQGLQFLFEYFSETQRNKGNFPGRFSGRQFSNSRSEMNVSTLELGDSALYLCASSPGTGGYEQYFGPGTRLTVT.

The table lists this clone with a few counts. The genes are TRBV2 and TRBJ1-1; 8 bases are a match to TRBD1. This CDR3 is built from 15 residues. Germline V lookup: CDR1 SNHLY, CDR2 FYNNEI. Trimming cost V 7 bases and J 5 bases; bases outside gene matches: 12. Written as DNA, the CDR3 is TGTGCCAGCACTAAACAGGGGGTGAGTGGAACTGAAGCTTTCTTT. It is translated as CASTKQGVSGTEAFF.

This clone has just one count. This chain joins TRBV5-5 and TRBJ1-6; TRBD1 agrees at 10 bases. Germline V gene sequence: CDR1 SGHKS, CDR2 YYEKEE (reference sequence). The CDR3 extends over 15 amino acids. With 4 bases clipped from V and 7 bases from J, the junction kept 5 bases outside the gene matches. The CDR3 loop is CASSPRTGGNSPLHF. CDR3 nucleotides: TGTGCCAGCAGCCCCCGGACAGGGGGAAATTCACCCCTCCACTTT.